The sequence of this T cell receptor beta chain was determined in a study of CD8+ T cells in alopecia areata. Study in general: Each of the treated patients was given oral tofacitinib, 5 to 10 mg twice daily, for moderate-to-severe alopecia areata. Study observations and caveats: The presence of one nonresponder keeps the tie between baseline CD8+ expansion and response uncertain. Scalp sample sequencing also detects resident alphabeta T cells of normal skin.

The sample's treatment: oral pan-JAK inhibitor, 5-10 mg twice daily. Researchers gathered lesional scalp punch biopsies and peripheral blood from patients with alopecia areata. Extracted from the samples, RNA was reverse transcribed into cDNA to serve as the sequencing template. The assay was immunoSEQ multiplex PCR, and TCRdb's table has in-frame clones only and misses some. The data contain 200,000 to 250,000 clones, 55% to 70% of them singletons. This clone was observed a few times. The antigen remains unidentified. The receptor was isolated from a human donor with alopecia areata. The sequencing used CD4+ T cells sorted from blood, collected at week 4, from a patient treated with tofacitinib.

The CDR3 bases are TGCAGCGTTGCCCCAGGCTCTGGAAACACCATATATTTT. It translates to CSVAPGSGNTIYF. The rearrangement joins TRBV29-1 to TRBJ1-3, with unresolved D. The CDR3 spans 13 residues. Deletions cut 4 bases from V and 0 bases from J, with 7 bases between. Germline values: CDR1 SQVTM, CDR2 ANQGSEA.